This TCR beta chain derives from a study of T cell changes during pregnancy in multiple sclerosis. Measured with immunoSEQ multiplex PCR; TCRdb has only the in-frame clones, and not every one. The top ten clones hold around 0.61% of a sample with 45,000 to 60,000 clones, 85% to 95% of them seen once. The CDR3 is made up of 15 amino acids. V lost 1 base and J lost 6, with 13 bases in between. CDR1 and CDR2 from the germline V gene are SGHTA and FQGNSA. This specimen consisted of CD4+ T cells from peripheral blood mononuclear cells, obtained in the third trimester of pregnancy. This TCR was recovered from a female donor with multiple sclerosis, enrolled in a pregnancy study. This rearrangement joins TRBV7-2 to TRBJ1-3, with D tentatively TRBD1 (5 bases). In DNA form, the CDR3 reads TGTGCCAGCAGCTTAGGTGGACACATAGTAAACACCATATATTTT. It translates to CASSLGGHIVNTIYF.